Listed below are T cell receptor beta chains from one sample, sequenced in a study of blood T cells in healthy people across ages. From the 5' RACE reads, TCRdb called clonotypes with MiXCR, one entry per CDR3 protein. The table shows about 770,000 distinct CDR3 sequences, with more than 40% occurring only once. Sequencing used blood. The receptor source for this set is a man in his 60s in good health. Both conserved end residues are part of each CDR3. The order of the fields is D gene, clone size, V gene, J gene, CDR3 DNA, CDR3 protein. The D gene is left open where the match is weak. A row's size may be missing; if present it is once, few, many or a size class.

d_gene: TRBD1; abundance: .; v_gene: TRBV6-2/TRBV6-3; j_gene: TRBJ2-7; CDR3nt: TGTGCCAGCAGACCCATGACCGGGACAGGGGAAGACGAGCAGTACTTC; CDR3aa: CASRPMTGTGEDEQYF
d_gene: .; abundance: few; v_gene: TRBV5-1; j_gene: TRBJ1-4; CDR3nt: TGCGCCAGCAGGCGGGAGCCAACTAATGAAAAACTGTTTTTT; CDR3aa: CASRREPTNEKLFF
d_gene: TRBD2; abundance: .; v_gene: TRBV27; j_gene: TRBJ2-7; CDR3nt: TGTGCCAGCAGCCCTCAGGGGTTAGCGGGGGGCTACGAGCAGTACTTC; CDR3aa: CASSPQGLAGGYEQYF
d_gene: TRBD2; abundance: once; v_gene: TRBV4-1; j_gene: TRBJ2-5; CDR3nt: TGCGCCAGCAGCCAACAAGTGAGCGGGGGCCAAGAGACCCAGTACTTC; CDR3aa: CASSQQVSGGQETQYF
d_gene: TRBD2; abundance: .; v_gene: TRBV11-3; j_gene: TRBJ2-3; CDR3nt: TGTGCCAGTGTTAGCGGGAGAACCACAGATACGCAGTATTTT; CDR3aa: CASVSGRTTDTQYF
d_gene: TRBD2; abundance: .; v_gene: TRBV5-1; j_gene: TRBJ2-3; CDR3nt: TGCGCCAGCAGCTCCGGACTAGCGGGCAATCCCACAGATACGCAGTATTTT; CDR3aa: CASSSGLAGNPTDTQYF
d_gene: .; abundance: .; v_gene: TRBV29-1; j_gene: TRBJ1-3; CDR3nt: TGCAGCGTTGCCGACAGGCTGAGCTCTGGAAACACCATATATTTT; CDR3aa: CSVADRLSSGNTIYF
d_gene: .; abundance: few; v_gene: TRBV7-2; j_gene: TRBJ1-6; CDR3nt: TGTGCCAGCAGCTTACTCCAGGGTATCGATTCACCCCTCCACTTT; CDR3aa: CASSLLQGIDSPLHF
d_gene: TRBD1; abundance: .; v_gene: TRBV18; j_gene: TRBJ1-5; CDR3nt: TGTGCCAGCTCACCGCGACAGGGCAACAATCAGTCCCAGCATTTT; CDR3aa: CASSPRQGNNQSQHF
d_gene: .; abundance: few; v_gene: TRBV20-1; j_gene: TRBJ2-3; CDR3nt: TGCAGTGCTAGAGGAGGACCGAGCACAGATACGCAGTATTTT; CDR3aa: CSARGGPSTDTQYF
d_gene: TRBD1; abundance: few; v_gene: TRBV12-3/TRBV12-4; j_gene: TRBJ2-3; CDR3nt: TGCGTAACGAGGGGGCTAGGGGCAGATACGCAGTATTTT; CDR3aa: CVTRGLGADTQYF
d_gene: TRBD2; abundance: .; v_gene: TRBV20-1; j_gene: TRBJ2-3; CDR3nt: TGCAGTCCTCTAGCGGGGGGAACAGATACGCAGTATTTT; CDR3aa: CSPLAGGTDTQYF
d_gene: .; abundance: few; v_gene: TRBV28; j_gene: TRBJ1-1; CDR3nt: TGTGCCAGCAGTTTATCAGGGGCCATCACTGAAGCTTTCTTT; CDR3aa: CASSLSGAITEAFF
d_gene: TRBD1; abundance: .; v_gene: TRBV18; j_gene: TRBJ2-7; CDR3nt: TGTGCCAGCTCACCACTGGCAGGGGGCTCCTACAATGAGCAGTACTTC; CDR3aa: CASSPLAGGSYNEQYF
d_gene: TRBD1; abundance: once; v_gene: TRBV30; j_gene: TRBJ2-2; CDR3nt: TGTGCCTGTCGACAGGGGGATGGGGACACCGGGGAGCTGTTTTTT; CDR3aa: CACRQGDGDTGELFF
d_gene: .; abundance: .; v_gene: TRBV20-1; j_gene: TRBJ1-1; CDR3nt: TGCAGTGCCGTGCGGGCGGGAGGAACGGAAGCTTTCTTT; CDR3aa: CSAVRAGGTEAFF
d_gene: .; abundance: .; v_gene: TRBV30; j_gene: TRBJ2-5; CDR3nt: TGTGCCTGGGGTGGACTAAGCAATGAGCAGTACTTC; CDR3aa: CAWGGLSNEQYF
d_gene: .; abundance: few; v_gene: TRBV6-6; j_gene: TRBJ2-1; CDR3nt: TGTGCCAGCAGTTACCCTGGGGACAATGAGCAGTTCTTC; CDR3aa: CASSYPGDNEQFF
d_gene: TRBD2; abundance: .; v_gene: TRBV6-6; j_gene: TRBJ2-5; CDR3nt: TGTGCCATCGCTGGGACGGGAGGAGCAACCGGGGAGACCCAGTACTTC; CDR3aa: CAIAGTGGATGETQYF
d_gene: .; abundance: few; v_gene: TRBV4-3; j_gene: TRBJ1-2; CDR3nt: TGCGCCAGCAGCCAGGACCGGGACACCAAAGGAAACTATGGCTACACCTTC; CDR3aa: CASSQDRDTKGNYGYTF
d_gene: .; abundance: .; v_gene: TRBV16; j_gene: TRBJ1-2; CDR3nt: TGTGCCAGCAGCCCGAAGGGCGGGGCAGGGCTTGCCGGCTACACCTTC; CDR3aa: CASSPKGGAGLAGYTF
d_gene: TRBD2; abundance: .; v_gene: TRBV4-1; j_gene: TRBJ2-7; CDR3nt: TGCGCCAGCAGCCAAGATGGGGCGGGAGCAAGCTACGGGCAGTACTTC; CDR3aa: CASSQDGAGASYGQYF
d_gene: .; abundance: .; v_gene: TRBV7-2; j_gene: TRBJ2-7; CDR3nt: TGTGCCAGCAGCTTGAAGTCGGTTCCGGTCTACGAGCAGTACTTC; CDR3aa: CASSLKSVPVYEQYF
d_gene: TRBD1; abundance: few; v_gene: TRBV20-1; j_gene: TRBJ1-4; CDR3nt: TGCAGTGCTAGAGGGACAGGCAATGAAAAACTGTTTTTT; CDR3aa: CSARGTGNEKLFF
d_gene: TRBD1; abundance: .; v_gene: TRBV5-5; j_gene: TRBJ1-2; CDR3nt: TGTGCCAGCAGCGCTGGGACAGCCAACGATGGCTACACCTTC; CDR3aa: CASSAGTANDGYTF
d_gene: TRBD1; abundance: .; v_gene: TRBV18; j_gene: TRBJ1-2; CDR3nt: TGTGCCAGCTCAAGTTCAGGACAGGGAGGCAGTGGCTACACCTTC; CDR3aa: CASSSSGQGGSGYTF
d_gene: .; abundance: .; v_gene: TRBV7-9; j_gene: TRBJ1-1; CDR3nt: TGTGCCAGCAGTCACCTACAGCGTTCTGAAGCTTTCTTT; CDR3aa: CASSHLQRSEAFF
d_gene: TRBD1; abundance: .; v_gene: TRBV4-3; j_gene: TRBJ2-5; CDR3nt: TGCGCCAGCAGCCAAGCGACAGGGAGTCAAGAGACCCAGTACTTC; CDR3aa: CASSQATGSQETQYF
d_gene: TRBD1; abundance: .; v_gene: TRBV19; j_gene: TRBJ1-4; CDR3nt: TGTGCCAGTAATCCGGGACAGGGAGGTGAAAAACTGTTTTTT; CDR3aa: CASNPGQGGEKLFF
d_gene: TRBD1; abundance: .; v_gene: TRBV5-8; j_gene: TRBJ2-5; CDR3nt: TGTGCCAGCAGCAACCTCCTAGGGCAGGGGGAAGAGATCCAGTACTTC; CDR3aa: CASSNLLGQGEEIQYF
d_gene: .; abundance: .; v_gene: TRBV4-1; j_gene: TRBJ2-7; CDR3nt: TGCGCCAGCAGCCAAATTGGGGGCTACGAGCAGTACTTC; CDR3aa: CASSQIGGYEQYF
d_gene: .; abundance: .; v_gene: TRBV6-1; j_gene: TRBJ2-3; CDR3nt: TGTGCCAGCAGTGACAGCGGATCACGTCAGTTTTTT; CDR3aa: CASSDSGSRQFF
d_gene: .; abundance: .; v_gene: TRBV6-2/TRBV6-3; j_gene: TRBJ2-3; CDR3nt: TGTGCCAGCAGTTACTCCTGGCGCGTTATGGGAGATACGCAGTATTTT; CDR3aa: CASSYSWRVMGDTQYF
d_gene: .; abundance: .; v_gene: TRBV10-2; j_gene: TRBJ2-1; CDR3nt: TGCGCCAGCAGTCTTCCCGGGTATGAGCAGTTCTTC; CDR3aa: CASSLPGYEQFF
d_gene: TRBD2; abundance: few; v_gene: TRBV9; j_gene: TRBJ2-3; CDR3nt: TGTGCCAGCAGCGTAGGTACCCATGGCGGGGGGACAGATACGCAGTATTTT; CDR3aa: CASSVGTHGGGTDTQYF
d_gene: .; abundance: many; v_gene: TRBV24-1; j_gene: TRBJ2-3; CDR3nt: TGTGCCACCAGTGATCCCCCCACAGATACGCAGTATTTT; CDR3aa: CATSDPPTDTQYF
d_gene: TRBD1; abundance: .; v_gene: TRBV12-3/TRBV12-4; j_gene: TRBJ1-2; CDR3nt: TGTGCCAGCAGCCCAGGATACCACAGGGGTTACTATGGCTACACCTTC; CDR3aa: CASSPGYHRGYYGYTF
d_gene: .; abundance: .; v_gene: TRBV5-1; j_gene: TRBJ1-2; CDR3nt: TGCGCCAGCAGCTTGGTGGCAGGGGAAGATGGCTACACCTTC; CDR3aa: CASSLVAGEDGYTF
d_gene: TRBD2; abundance: once; v_gene: TRBV18; j_gene: TRBJ2-5; CDR3nt: TGTGCCAGCTCACCAGCAGCGGGGGGGTTCCAAGAGACCCAGTACTTC; CDR3aa: CASSPAAGGFQETQYF
d_gene: TRBD1; abundance: .; v_gene: TRBV4-3; j_gene: TRBJ2-5; CDR3nt: TGCGCCAGCAGCCCGGAACCGGGACAGGGGGTATCGACCCAGTACTTC; CDR3aa: CASSPEPGQGVSTQYF
d_gene: TRBD2; abundance: .; v_gene: TRBV6-5; j_gene: TRBJ2-3; CDR3nt: TGTGCCAGCAGTTACTCGGGAGGGGATAGCACAGATACGCAGTATTTT; CDR3aa: CASSYSGGDSTDTQYF
d_gene: TRBD2; abundance: .; v_gene: TRBV7-6; j_gene: TRBJ2-3; CDR3nt: TGTGCCAGCAGCTTAGGCCCGCTAGCGGGGGGGCCGAAAGATACGCAGTATTTT; CDR3aa: CASSLGPLAGGPKDTQYF
d_gene: .; abundance: .; v_gene: TRBV9; j_gene: TRBJ1-1; CDR3nt: TGTGCCAGCAGCGGAGGCAGCACAGGGATAGCTTTCTTT; CDR3aa: CASSGGSTGIAFF
d_gene: TRBD1; abundance: many; v_gene: TRBV2; j_gene: TRBJ2-5; CDR3nt: TGTGCCAGCAGTGACGGCAGGGGGATTCCCCAGTACTTC; CDR3aa: CASSDGRGIPQYF
d_gene: .; abundance: once; v_gene: TRBV27; j_gene: TRBJ2-7; CDR3nt: TGTGCCAGCAGTATAGTAGCGGTGGGTCCCTACGAGCAGTACTTC; CDR3aa: CASSIVAVGPYEQYF
d_gene: TRBD1; abundance: few; v_gene: TRBV4-3; j_gene: TRBJ2-3; CDR3nt: TGCGCCAGCAGCGAAGGACAGGGGGGATTCCGGGATACGCAGTATTTT; CDR3aa: CASSEGQGGFRDTQYF
d_gene: TRBD1; abundance: few; v_gene: TRBV6-6; j_gene: TRBJ2-1; CDR3nt: TGTGCCAGCAGTCTCGCTGGGGACAGAATTCACAATGAGCAGTTCTTC; CDR3aa: CASSLAGDRIHNEQFF
d_gene: .; abundance: .; v_gene: TRBV20-1; j_gene: TRBJ2-3; CDR3nt: TGCAGTGCCCGAGGGCCTACGCAGTATTTT; CDR3aa: CSARGPTQYF
d_gene: .; abundance: .; v_gene: TRBV5-1; j_gene: TRBJ2-3; CDR3nt: TGCGCCAGCAGCTTGTTGAGGGACTTTCAAAAGAGGGGGGCTACAGATACGCAGTATTTT; CDR3aa: CASSLLRDFQKRGATDTQYF
d_gene: TRBD2; abundance: .; v_gene: TRBV6-1; j_gene: TRBJ2-5; CDR3nt: TGTGCCAGCAGTGGAGTAGCGGGGGGGAAGGAGACCCAGTACTTC; CDR3aa: CASSGVAGGKETQYF
d_gene: TRBD2; abundance: .; v_gene: TRBV9; j_gene: TRBJ2-3; CDR3nt: TGTGCCAGCAGCGTCGGTTCTGGGCGGGAGACAGATACGCAGTATTTT; CDR3aa: CASSVGSGRETDTQYF
d_gene: TRBD1; abundance: .; v_gene: TRBV24-1; j_gene: TRBJ2-3; CDR3nt: TGTGCCACCGAAGCCGGGACAGGGGTTCCAGATACGCAGTATTTT; CDR3aa: CATEAGTGVPDTQYF